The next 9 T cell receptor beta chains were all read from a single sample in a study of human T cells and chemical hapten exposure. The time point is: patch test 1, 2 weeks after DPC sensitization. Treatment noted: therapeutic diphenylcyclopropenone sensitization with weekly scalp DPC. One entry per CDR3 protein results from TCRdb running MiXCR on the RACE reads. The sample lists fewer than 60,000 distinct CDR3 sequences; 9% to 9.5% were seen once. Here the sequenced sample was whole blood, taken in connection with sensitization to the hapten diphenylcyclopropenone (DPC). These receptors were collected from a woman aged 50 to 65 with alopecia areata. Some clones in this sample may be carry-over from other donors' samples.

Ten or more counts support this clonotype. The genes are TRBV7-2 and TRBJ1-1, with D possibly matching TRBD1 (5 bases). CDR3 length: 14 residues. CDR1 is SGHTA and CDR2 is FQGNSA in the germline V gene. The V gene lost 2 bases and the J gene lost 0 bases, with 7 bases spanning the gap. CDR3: CASSLMGLNTEAFF. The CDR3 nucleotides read TGTGCCAGCAGCTTAATGGGGCTGAACACTGAAGCTTTCTTT.

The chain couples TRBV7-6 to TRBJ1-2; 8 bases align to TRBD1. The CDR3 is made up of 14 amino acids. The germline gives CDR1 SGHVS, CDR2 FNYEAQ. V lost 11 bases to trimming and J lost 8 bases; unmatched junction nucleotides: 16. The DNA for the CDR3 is TGTGCCTCCCAGCTTGAGCAGGGGGCCGGAGGCTACACCTTC. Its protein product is CASQLEQGAGGYTF.

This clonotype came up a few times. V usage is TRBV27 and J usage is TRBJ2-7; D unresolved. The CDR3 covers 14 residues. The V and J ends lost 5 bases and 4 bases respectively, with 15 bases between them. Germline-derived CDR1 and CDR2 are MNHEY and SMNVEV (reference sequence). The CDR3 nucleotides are TGTGCCAGCAGTCCCTCCCCTAGTGGTTACGAGCAGTACTTC. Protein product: CASSPSPSGYEQYF.

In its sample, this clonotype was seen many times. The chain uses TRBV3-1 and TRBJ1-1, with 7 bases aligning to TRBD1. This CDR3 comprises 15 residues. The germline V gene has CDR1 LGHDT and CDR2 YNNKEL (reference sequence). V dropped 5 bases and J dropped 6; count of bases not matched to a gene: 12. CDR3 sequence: CASSKQGPVFSEAFF. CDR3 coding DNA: TGTGCCAGCAGCAAACAGGGGCCCGTTTTTTCTGAAGCTTTCTTT. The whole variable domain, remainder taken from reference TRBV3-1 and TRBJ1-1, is DTAVSQTPKYLVTQMGNDKSIKCEQNLGHDTMYWYKQDSKKFLKIMFSYNNKELIINETVPNRFSPKSPDKAHLNLHINSLELGDSAVYFCASSKQGPVFSEAFFGQGTRLTVV.

The CDR3 DNA is TGTGCCAGCAGCAGGGTCTCTGGGGCCAACGTCCTGACTTTC. Its protein is CASSRVSGANVLTF. The J gene is TRBJ2-6, the V gene TRBV3-1, with no clear D. The CDR3 covers 14 residues. V gave up 5 bases and J gave up 0 bases, with 5 bases separating them. Germline CDR1 is LGHDT and CDR2 is YNNKEL (reference sequence).

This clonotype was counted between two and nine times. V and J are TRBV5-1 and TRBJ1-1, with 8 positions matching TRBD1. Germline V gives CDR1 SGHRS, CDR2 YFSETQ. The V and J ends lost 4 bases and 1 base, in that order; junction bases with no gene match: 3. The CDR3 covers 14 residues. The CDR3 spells CASSKGTGNTEAFF. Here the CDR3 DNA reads TGCGCCAGCAGCAAAGGGACAGGGAACACTGAAGCTTTCTTT.

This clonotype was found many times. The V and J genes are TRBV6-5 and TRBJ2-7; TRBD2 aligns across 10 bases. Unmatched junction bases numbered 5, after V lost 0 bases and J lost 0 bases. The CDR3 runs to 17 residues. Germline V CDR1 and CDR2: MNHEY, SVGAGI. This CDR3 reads CASSYSGTSVSSYEQYF. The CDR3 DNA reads TGTGCCAGCAGTTACTCCGGGACTAGCGTCAGCTCCTACGAGCAGTACTTC.

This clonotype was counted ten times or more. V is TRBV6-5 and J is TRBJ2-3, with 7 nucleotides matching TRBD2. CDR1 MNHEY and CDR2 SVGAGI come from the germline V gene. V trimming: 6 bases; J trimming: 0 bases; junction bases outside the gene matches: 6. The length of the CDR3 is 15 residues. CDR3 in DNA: TGTGCCAGCAGGAGGGAGGGTGTGAGCACAGATACGCAGTATTTT. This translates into CASRREGVSTDTQYF.

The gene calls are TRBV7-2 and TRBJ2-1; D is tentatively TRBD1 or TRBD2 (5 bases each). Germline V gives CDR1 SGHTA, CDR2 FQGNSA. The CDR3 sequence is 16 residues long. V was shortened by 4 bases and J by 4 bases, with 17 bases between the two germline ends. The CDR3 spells CASSYPGTYLYNEQFF. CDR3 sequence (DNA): TGTGCCAGCAGCTATCCGGGGACGTACCTTTACAATGAGCAGTTCTTC.